The 32 T cell receptor beta chains presented below share a single source sample, sequenced in a study of response to subunit inactivated influenza vaccine. TCRdb independently ran MiXCR on the RT-PCR reads; one entry per CDR3 protein. The sample includes fewer than 700,000 distinct CDR3 sequences, roughly 13% of them seen just once. Specimen: PBMCs from blood, collected roughly 46 days after vaccination. The receptors originated from a man aged 45 to 65 who received an inactivated influenza vaccine.

In this sample, this clonotype turned up a few times. The rearrangement joins TRBV24-1 to TRBJ2-5; the match to TRBD2 covers 8 bases. The CDR3 has 17 residues. Losses at the gene ends were 4 bases for V and 2 bases for J; bases not matched to a gene: 11. Germline lookup yields CDR1 KGHDR and CDR2 SFDVKD. The CDR3 here is CATSEPRGSGGQETQYF. CDR3 coding DNA: TGTGCCACCAGTGAACCTCGCGGGAGCGGGGGACAAGAGACCCAGTACTTC.

This rearrangement joins TRBV20-1 to TRBJ2-1; 11 positions match TRBD2. Germline assignment: CDR1 DFQATT and CDR2 SNEGSKA (reference sequence). The CDR3 length is 15 residues. V lost 5 bases, J lost 5 bases, and 8 bases stayed unmatched. For the CDR3, the DNA is TGCAGTGCTGAAATAGCGGGAGGGCCGAACAATGAGCAGTTCTTC. This encodes CSAEIAGGPNNEQFF.

This clonotype has ten or more counts. The rearrangement uses TRBV11-2 and TRBJ1-1; unclear D gene. The CDR3 is 14 residues long. V gave up 3 bases and J gave up 0 bases, with 8 bases separating them. Germline V gives CDR1 SGHAT, CDR2 FQNNGV. CDR3 amino acids: CASSLGIMNTEAFF. CDR3 nucleotides: TGTGCCAGCAGCTTGGGGATCATGAACACTGAAGCTTTCTTT.

This clonotype was observed a handful of times. This chain links TRBV6-2 or TRBV6-3 with TRBJ2-7, with 7 bases fitting TRBD1. This CDR3 is 14 amino acids long. Per the germline V gene, CDR1 is MNHEY and CDR2 is SVGEGT. With V trimmed by 7 bases and J by 0 bases, 6 bases remained unmatched. The CDR3 DNA reads TGTGCCAGCAAAGAGACAGGGAGCTCCTACGAGCAGTACTTC. It yields the protein CASKETGSSYEQYF.

This sequence joins TRBV15 and TRBJ1-2; TRBD1 is a possible D gene (6 bases). CDR1 is LNHNV and CDR2 is YYDKDF in the germline V gene (reference sequence). This CDR3 comprises 15 residues. V was cut by 0 bases and J by 8 bases, with 16 bases left in between. In nucleotides, the CDR3 is TGTGCCACCAGCAGAGATGCCACCGGGACAAACGGCTACACCTTC. It specifies CATSRDATGTNGYTF.

Many counts were recorded for this clonotype. The V gene is TRBV7-2, the J gene TRBJ1-2; possible D gene TRBD1, 5 bases. The germline V and J ends were trimmed by 0 bases and 6 bases, with 11 bases remaining between them. Germline lookup yields CDR1 SGHTA and CDR2 FQGNSA. The CDR3 is 14 residues long. As DNA, the CDR3 is TGTGCCAGCAGCTTAGCCGGGGGTAAGAATGGCTACACCTTC. Protein product: CASSLAGGKNGYTF.

The rearrangement links TRBV27 to TRBJ2-2, with 14 bases lining up with TRBD2. Germline CDR1 and CDR2: MNHEY and SMNVEV (reference sequence). V shed 2 bases, J shed 1 base, and the junction held 6 bases outside the gene matches. This CDR3 comprises 19 residues. CDR3 DNA sequence: TGTGCCAGCAGTTTAGTGCCCGGACTAGCGGGAGGGAACACCGGGGAGCTGTTTTTT. Amino acids: CASSLVPGLAGGNTGELFF.

This clonotype was seen a few times. The gene calls are TRBV4-3 and TRBJ1-4, with TRBD1 matching over 8 bases. V dropped 5 bases and J dropped 7; count of bases not matched to a gene: 6. CDR1 and CDR2 (germline): LGHNA, YSLEER. There are 14 residues in the CDR3. CDR3 in DNA: TGCGCCAGCAGCTCCGGGACAGGCGGTGAAAAACTGTTTTTT. This encodes CASSSGTGGEKLFF.

This clonotype has just one count. J is TRBJ1-6 and V is TRBV28; D not resolved. The germline V gene encodes CDR1 MDHEN and CDR2 SYDVKM. The CDR3 consists of 15 residues. The germline V and J ends were trimmed by 6 bases and 6 bases, with 15 bases remaining between them. The CDR3 is CASRRTLGPNSPLHF. CDR3 in DNA: TGTGCCAGCAGGAGGACTTTAGGGCCTAATTCACCCCTCCACTTT.

To note about this clonotype: One junction end disagrees with the germline gene, perhaps due to a read error. V gene TRBV6-2 or TRBV6-3 combines with J gene TRBJ2-1; 10 bases are a match to TRBD2. Looked up from germline, CDR1 is MNHEY and CDR2 is SVGEGT. The CDR3 is 20 amino acids. The CDR3 coding sequence is TGTGCCAGCAGTTACGGACTTGGGCCTAGCGGGAGCCCTAGGCACAATGAGCAGCTCTTC. Amino acids: CASSYGLGPSGSPRHNEQLF.

The chain couples TRBV5-1 to TRBJ2-7, with a possible D match to TRBD1 (6 bases). Germline values: CDR1 SGHRS, CDR2 YFSETQ. With 2 bases removed from V and 5 bases from J, the gap between germline ends came to 14 bases. The CDR3 has 14 amino acids. The CDR3 nucleotides are TGCGCCAGCAGCTTCAGGGGAAATGGGAACGAGCAGTACTTC. This sequence encodes CASSFRGNGNEQYF.

The chain links TRBV29-1 to TRBJ1-2; D unclear. V lost 7 bases and J 3 bases, leaving 15 bases between the germline ends. The CDR3 totals 13 residues. Germline values: CDR1 SQVTM, CDR2 ANQGSEA. The DNA of the CDR3 is TGCAGCGCCCGGGCAGCTGATCACTATGGCTACACCTTC. Residues: CSARAADHYGYTF.

This clonotype has a handful of counts. The gene calls are TRBV10-3 and TRBJ1-5; D not resolved. Trimming pared 0 bases from V and 5 bases from J, leaving 14 bases between. Germline V gene sequence: CDR1 ENHRY, CDR2 SYGVKD. The CDR3 consists of 16 residues. The CDR3, as DNA: TGTGCCATCAGTGAGTCGAATTCCCAGTCAGATCAGCCCCAGCATTTT. It translates to CAISESNSQSDQPQHF.

This clonotype has ten or more counts. The genes are TRBV7-2 and TRBJ2-7, with 13 nucleotides matching TRBD2. The CDR3 covers 15 residues. V lost 5 bases, J lost 7 bases, and 8 bases stayed unmatched. Germline CDR1 reads SGHTA; CDR2 reads FQGNSA. Here the CDR3 reads CASSGTSGDLMEQYF. In DNA, the CDR3 is TGTGCCAGCAGCGGGACTAGCGGGGACCTGATGGAGCAGTACTTC.

Only a few counts were recorded for this clonotype. The chain has TRBV6-1 and TRBJ2-3; TRBD2 matches 16 bases. Germline V gene lookup returns CDR1 MNHNS and CDR2 SASEGT. Trimming cost V 6 bases and J 0 bases; bases outside gene matches: 9. The CDR3 spans 19 residues. The CDR3 here is CASRGTSGRDPPSTDTQYF. For the CDR3, the DNA is TGTGCCAGCAGGGGGACTAGCGGGAGGGATCCTCCTAGCACAGATACGCAGTATTTT.

The chain couples TRBV5-1 to TRBJ2-5; D is uncertain. This CDR3 contains 15 residues. The V gene lost 4 bases and the J gene lost 2 bases, with 15 bases spanning the gap. The germline V gene encodes CDR1 SGHRS and CDR2 YFSETQ. The CDR3 nucleotides read TGCGCCAGCAGCGCTCAGCCCCGGCAGCAAGAGACCCAGTACTTC. Translating gives CASSAQPRQQETQYF. Drawing the rest from reference TRBV5-1 and TRBJ2-5, the complete variable domain is KAGVTQTPRYLIKTRGQQVTLSCSPISGHRSVSWYQQTPGQGLQFLFEYFSETQRNKGNFPGRFSGRQFSNSRSEMNVSTLELGDSALYLCASSAQPRQQETQYFGPGTRLLVL.

This clonotype was counted a few times. The chain recombines TRBV12-3 or TRBV12-4 with TRBJ1-4; the D gene is possibly TRBD1 (6 bases). The CDR3 is 13 amino acids. Trimming took off 5 bases at V and 8 bases at J, with 12 bases between the two ends. The CDR3: CASSIDRFEKLFF. In nucleotides, the CDR3 is TGTGCCAGCAGTATTGACAGGTTCGAAAAACTGTTTTTT.

This chain connects TRBV29-1 to TRBJ2-3; 8 nucleotides match TRBD1. Germline assignment: CDR1 SQVTM and CDR2 ANQGSEA. With V trimmed by 4 bases and J by 4 bases, 7 bases remained unmatched. This CDR3 has 14 amino acids. The CDR3: CSVVTDRDPDTQYF. The CDR3 bases are TGCAGCGTTGTGACGGACAGGGATCCAGATACGCAGTATTTT.

The gene calls are TRBV11-3 and TRBJ2-1, with TRBD1 matching 8 bases. With V trimmed by 5 bases and J by 3 bases, 6 bases remained unmatched. The CDR3 contains 15 residues. CDR1 SGHNT and CDR2 YENEEA come from the germline V gene. As DNA, the CDR3 is TGTGCCAGCAGCCGGACAGGGAGTTTCTACAATGAGCAGTTCTTC. Amino acid sequence: CASSRTGSFYNEQFF.

The chain links TRBV20-1 to TRBJ2-1, with 7 nucleotides matching TRBD2. The CDR3 loop spans 14 amino acids. The V segment lost 0 bases and the J segment 6 bases; nucleotides outside the gene matches: 5. CDR1 and CDR2 from the germline V gene are DFQATT and SNEGSKA (reference sequence). The CDR3 loop reads CSARDYRLANEQFF. In DNA, the CDR3 is TGCAGTGCTAGAGACTACCGACTAGCCAATGAGCAGTTCTTC.

The chain joins TRBV4-1 to TRBJ2-2, with D unresolved. Trimming took off 0 bases at V and 6 bases at J, with 14 bases between the two ends. CDR1 and CDR2 (germline): MGHRA, YSYEKL. The CDR3 covers 16 residues. The CDR3 region has the DNA TGCGCCAGCAGCCAAGATAATAGTTTTTATTCCGGGGAGCTGTTTTTT. It specifies CASSQDNSFYSGELFF.

The V gene is TRBV4-2, the J gene TRBJ2-1; D is perhaps TRBD2 (5 bases). The CDR3 is 13 amino acids. Trimming cost V 8 bases and J 5 bases, with 13 bases left between them. Germline CDR1 and CDR2: LGHNA and YNFKEQ. The CDR3 spells CASAVALDNEQFF. The DNA for the CDR3 is TGTGCCAGCGCGGTAGCGCTAGACAATGAGCAGTTCTTC.

The chain carries TRBV5-1 and TRBJ2-5; D possibly corresponds to TRBD2 (6 bases). CDR1 SGHRS and CDR2 YFSETQ come from the germline V gene. The CDR3 has 14 amino acids. Trimming took off 3 bases at V and 1 base at J, with 10 bases between the two ends. The CDR3 region is CASSSAAGQETQYF. In DNA form, the CDR3 reads TGCGCCAGCAGCTCTGCAGCGGGCCAAGAGACCCAGTACTTC.

Only a few counts were recorded for this clonotype. The rearrangement joins TRBV5-1 to TRBJ1-1; D uncertain. Per germline, CDR1 SGHRS and CDR2 YFSETQ. Trimming stripped 4 bases from V and 1 base from J, with 14 bases between. The CDR3 loop spans 15 amino acids. CDR3 DNA: TGCGCCAGCAGCCGGACCAACCACAAGAACACTGAAGCTTTCTTT. Protein product: CASSRTNHKNTEAFF.

This clonotype was counted a few times. The CDR3 protein is CASRAQPGLAADTQYF. For the CDR3, the DNA is TGTGCCAGCAGGGCGCAACCGGGACTAGCAGCCGATACGCAGTATTTT. The chain has TRBV14 and TRBJ2-3; TRBD2 matches 9 bases. This CDR3 contains 16 residues. Unmatched junction bases numbered 13, after V lost 6 bases and J lost 6 bases. CDR1 is SGHDN, CDR2 FVKESK, per germline.

This clonotype was seen a few times. This rearrangement joins TRBV5-1 to TRBJ2-5; perhaps TRBD1 as D (5 bases). This CDR3 has 15 residues. The V and J ends lost 4 bases and 5 bases respectively, with 18 bases between them. CDR1 and CDR2 (germline): SGHRS, YFSETQ. The CDR3 coding sequence is TGCGCCAGCAGCCGACAATCGCGCAGGGCGGAGACCCAGTACTTC. Translating it yields CASSRQSRRAETQYF.

The CDR3 protein is CSVAGRETQYF. CDR3 sequence (DNA): TGCAGTGTGGCAGGGCGGGAGACCCAGTACTTC. The chain combines TRBV20-1 with TRBJ2-5; a weak D match, TRBD1 (5 bases). V shed 7 bases and J shed 5 bases, with 11 bases lying between them. Looked up from germline, CDR1 is DFQATT and CDR2 is SNEGSKA (reference sequence). The CDR3 consists of 11 residues.

This clonotype turned up a few times. The rearrangement uses TRBV6-6 and TRBJ2-1; D is ambiguous. Deletions cut 2 bases from V and 10 bases from J, with 12 bases between. Per the germline V gene, CDR1 is MNHNY and CDR2 is SVGAGI (reference sequence). The CDR3 loop spans 13 amino acids. In DNA, the CDR3 is TGTGCCAGCAGTTACAGCCAAGCACGCGAGCAGTTCTTC. Translating it yields CASSYSQAREQFF.

This clonotype has only a few counts. This chain uses TRBV4-3 with TRBJ2-3; 13 nucleotides line up with TRBD2. The V and J ends lost 1 base and 2 bases, in that order; junction bases with no gene match: 9. CDR1 LGHNA and CDR2 YSLEER come from the germline V gene. This CDR3 has 19 amino acids. As DNA, the CDR3 is TGCGCCAGCAGCCAAGGGTACTATGGGACTAGCGGGGCCACAGATACGCAGTATTTT. As protein: CASSQGYYGTSGATDTQYF.

This clonotype was observed a few times. The chain employs TRBV20-1 and TRBJ1-6; a possible D gene is TRBD1 (5 bases). This CDR3 is 15 amino acids long. Trimming shortened V by 7 bases and J by 8 bases, and 21 bases separated the two germline ends. The V gene's germline CDR1 is DFQATT and CDR2 SNEGSKA (reference sequence). The CDR3 sequence: CSVPSGGSNYSPLHF. CDR3 in DNA: TGCAGTGTCCCCTCGGGGGGGTCAAATTATTCACCCCTCCACTTT.

The chain is built from TRBV20-1 and TRBJ2-7; 9 nucleotides match TRBD1. Germline CDR1 is DFQATT and CDR2 is SNEGSKA (reference sequence). The CDR3 covers 14 residues. J was trimmed by 12 bases and V by 2 bases; bases with no gene match: 14. The CDR3 loop reads CSARFITLDRGLYF. CDR3 sequence (DNA): TGCAGTGCTAGATTTATCACGTTGGACAGGGGTCTGTACTTC.

This clonotype was observed a handful of times. The rearrangement uses TRBV6-2 or TRBV6-3 and TRBJ1-2; no reliable D call. Germline CDR1 is MNHEY and CDR2 is SVGEGT. This CDR3 region has 17 residues. V lost 4 bases and J 4 bases, leaving 22 bases between the germline ends. The CDR3, as DNA: TGTGCCAGCAGTTTCATTGGATCAGACCGGCTCGGCTATGGCTACACCTTC. It is translated as CASSFIGSDRLGYGYTF.